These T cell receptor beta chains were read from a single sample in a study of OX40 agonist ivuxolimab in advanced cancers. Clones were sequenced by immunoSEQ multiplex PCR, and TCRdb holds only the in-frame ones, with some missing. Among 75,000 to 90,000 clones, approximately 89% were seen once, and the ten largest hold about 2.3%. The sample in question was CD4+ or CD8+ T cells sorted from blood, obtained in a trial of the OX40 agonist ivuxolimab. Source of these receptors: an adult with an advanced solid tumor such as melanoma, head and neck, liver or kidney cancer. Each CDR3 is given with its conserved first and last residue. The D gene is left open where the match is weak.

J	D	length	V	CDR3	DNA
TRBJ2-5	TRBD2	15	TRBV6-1	CASRGTSGRPRTQYF	TGTGCCAGCAGAGGGACTAGCGGGCGCCCCCGGACCCAGTACTTC
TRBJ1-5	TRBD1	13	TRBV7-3	CASSTTGDQPQHF	TGTGCCAGCAGCACGACAGGGGATCAGCCCCAGCATTTT
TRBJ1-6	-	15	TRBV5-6	CASSLGWETSSPLHF	TGTGCCAGCAGCTTGGGTTGGGAAACGAGTTCACCCCTCCACTTT
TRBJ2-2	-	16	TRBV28	CASSSPGPPNTGELFF	TGTGCCAGCAGCTCACCGGGACCCCCGAACACCGGGGAGCTGTTTTTT
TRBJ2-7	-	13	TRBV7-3	CASSLTGADEQYF	TGTGCCAGCAGCTTAACAGGGGCTGACGAGCAGTACTTC
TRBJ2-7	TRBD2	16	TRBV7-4	CASSLRLAGPSYEQYF	TGTGCCAGCAGCTTAAGACTAGCGGGGCCTTCCTACGAGCAGTACTTC
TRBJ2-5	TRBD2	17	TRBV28	CASSPGTSGGPQETQYF	TGTGCCAGCAGCCCAGGGACTAGCGGGGGCCCCCAAGAGACCCAGTACTTC
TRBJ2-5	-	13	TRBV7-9	CASSPPLEETQYF	TGTGCCAGCAGCCCCCCATTAGAAGAGACCCAGTACTTC
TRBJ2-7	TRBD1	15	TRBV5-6	CASSSTSGGGYEQYF	TGTGCCAGCAGCTCAACTTCAGGGGGCGGGTACGAGCAGTACTTC
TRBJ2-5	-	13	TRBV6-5	CASSYWVQETQYF	TGTGCCAGCAGTTACTGGGTCCAAGAGACCCAGTACTTC
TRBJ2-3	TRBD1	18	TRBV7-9	CASSLLTPTGDGTDTQYF	TGTGCCAGCAGCTTATTAACCCCGACAGGGGATGGCACAGATACGCAGTATTTT
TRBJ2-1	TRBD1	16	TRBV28	CASSRRQGRRGNEQFF	TGTGCCAGCAGTCGTAGACAGGGGAGGAGGGGCAATGAGCAGTTCTTC
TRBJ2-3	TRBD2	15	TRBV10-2	CASRKGLAGADTQYF	TGCGCCAGCAGAAAGGGACTAGCGGGGGCGGATACGCAGTATTTT
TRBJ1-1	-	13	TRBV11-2	CASSLDLATEAFF	TGTGCCAGCAGCTTAGATCTTGCCACTGAAGCTTTCTTT
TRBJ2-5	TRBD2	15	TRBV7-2	CASSSLGGGWETQYF	TGTGCCAGCAGCTCCCTGGGGGGGGGTTGGGAGACCCAGTACTTC
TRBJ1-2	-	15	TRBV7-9	CASSLLLTANYGYTF	TGTGCCAGCAGCTTGCTTCTGACAGCTAACTATGGCTACACCTTC
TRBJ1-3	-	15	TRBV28	CASSLSGDHGNTIYF	TGTGCCAGCAGTTTGTCAGGGGACCACGGAAACACCATATATTTT
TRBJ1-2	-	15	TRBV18	CASSPLGGDGGGYTF	TGTGCCAGCTCACCTCTTGGAGGGGATGGCGGTGGCTACACCTTC
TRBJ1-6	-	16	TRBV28	CASSLSPAGRLPALHF	TGTGCCAGCAGTTTATCCCCCGCAGGGAGGCTCCCAGCCCTCCACTTT
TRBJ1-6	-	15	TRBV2	CASSEQGPMDSPLHF	TGTGCCAGCAGTGAGCAGGGCCCGATGGATTCACCCCTCCACTTT
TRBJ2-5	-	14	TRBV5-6	CASSTGTPLETQYF	TGTGCCAGCAGCACAGGGACTCCGCTAGAGACCCAGTACTTC